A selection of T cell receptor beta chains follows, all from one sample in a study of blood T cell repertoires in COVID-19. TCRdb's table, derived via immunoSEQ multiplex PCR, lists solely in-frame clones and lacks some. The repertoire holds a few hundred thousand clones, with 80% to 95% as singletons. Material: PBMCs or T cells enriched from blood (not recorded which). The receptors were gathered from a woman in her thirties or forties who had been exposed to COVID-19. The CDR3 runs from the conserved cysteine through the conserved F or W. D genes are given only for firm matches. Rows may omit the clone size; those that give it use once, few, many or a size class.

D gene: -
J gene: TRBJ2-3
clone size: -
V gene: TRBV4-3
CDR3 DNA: TGCGCCAGCAGCCAACAGGGGCCTCGGCACACAGATACGCAGTATTTT
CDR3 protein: CASSQQGPRHTDTQYF

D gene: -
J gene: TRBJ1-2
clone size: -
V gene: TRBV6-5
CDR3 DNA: TGTGCCAGCAAAGACCGGGGGTATGGCTACACCTTC
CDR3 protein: CASKDRGYGYTF

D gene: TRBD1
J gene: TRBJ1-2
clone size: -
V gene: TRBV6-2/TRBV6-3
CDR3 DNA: TGTGCCAGCAGTTACAACCCGGGACAGGGGGCAAGAGGCTACACCTTC
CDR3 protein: CASSYNPGQGARGYTF

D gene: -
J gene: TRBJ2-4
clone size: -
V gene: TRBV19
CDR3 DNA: TGTGCCAGTAGTATGGTACCGGGGAAAAACATTCAGTACTTC
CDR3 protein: CASSMVPGKNIQYF

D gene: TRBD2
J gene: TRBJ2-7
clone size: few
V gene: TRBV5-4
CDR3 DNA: TGTGCCAGCAGCTTCGCGGGAGCCTACGAGCAGTACTTC
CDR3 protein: CASSFAGAYEQYF

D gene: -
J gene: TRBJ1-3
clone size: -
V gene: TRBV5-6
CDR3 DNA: TGTGCCAGCAGCTTGGTGTCCTCGGTTCTCTCTGGAAACACCATATATTTT
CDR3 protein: CASSLVSSVLSGNTIYF

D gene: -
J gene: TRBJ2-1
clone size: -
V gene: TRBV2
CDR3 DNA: TGTGCCAGCAGTGAAGTTGGTCCCGGGAATGAGCAGTTCTTC
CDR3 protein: CASSEVGPGNEQFF

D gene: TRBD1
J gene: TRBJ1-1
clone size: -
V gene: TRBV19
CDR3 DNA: TGTGCCAGTAGCCGACCGACAGGGGGCCTTTCTGAAGCTTTCTTT
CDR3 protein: CASSRPTGGLSEAFF

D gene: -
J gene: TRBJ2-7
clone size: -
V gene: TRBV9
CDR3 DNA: TGTGCCAGCAGCACGGGTGAAGAGCAGTACTTC
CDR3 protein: CASSTGEEQYF

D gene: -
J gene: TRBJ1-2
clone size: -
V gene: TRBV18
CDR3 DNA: TGTGCCAGCTCACTCGTGCACAGACAGACCAACTATGGCTACACCTTC
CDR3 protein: CASSLVHRQTNYGYTF

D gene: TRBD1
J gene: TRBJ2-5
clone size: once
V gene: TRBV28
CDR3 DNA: TGTGCCAGCAGTCACGGACAGGGATCGCGAGAGACCCAGTACTTC
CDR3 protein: CASSHGQGSRETQYF

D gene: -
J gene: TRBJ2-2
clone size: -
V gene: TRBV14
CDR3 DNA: TGTGCCAGCAGCCAAGCCGGGACAAACACCGGGGAGCTGTTTTTT
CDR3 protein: CASSQAGTNTGELFF

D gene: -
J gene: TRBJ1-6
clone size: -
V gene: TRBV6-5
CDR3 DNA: TGTGCCAGCAGTCCCGGCGGGGGGCTCTCACCCCTCCACTTT
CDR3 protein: CASSPGGGLSPLHF

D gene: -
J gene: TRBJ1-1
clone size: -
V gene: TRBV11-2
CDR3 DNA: TGTGCCAGCAGCTTAGTGGGAGAGAACACTGAAGCTTTCTTT
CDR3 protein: CASSLVGENTEAFF

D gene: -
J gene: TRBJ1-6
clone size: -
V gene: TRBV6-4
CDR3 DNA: TGTGCCAGCAGCGAAAGAGAACGGTCACCCCTCCACTTT
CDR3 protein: CASSERERSPLHF

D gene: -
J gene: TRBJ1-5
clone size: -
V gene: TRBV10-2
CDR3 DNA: TGCGCCAGCAGGGCGGGACTGAACAATCAGCCCCAGCATTTT
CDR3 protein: CASRAGLNNQPQHF

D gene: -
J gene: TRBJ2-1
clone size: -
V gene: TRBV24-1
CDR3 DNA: TGTGCCACCAGTGATAGGGGGGGCGCCTACAATGAGCAGTTCTTC
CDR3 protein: CATSDRGGAYNEQFF

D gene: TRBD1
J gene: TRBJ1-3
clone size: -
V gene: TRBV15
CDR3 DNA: TGTGCCACCAGCAGAGCCGGGACAGGGATAAACACCATATATTTT
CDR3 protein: CATSRAGTGINTIYF

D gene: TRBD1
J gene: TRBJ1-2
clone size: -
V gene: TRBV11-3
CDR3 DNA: TGTGCCAGCAGCCCAAGGGGACAGGGTGACCATGGCTACACCTTC
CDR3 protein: CASSPRGQGDHGYTF

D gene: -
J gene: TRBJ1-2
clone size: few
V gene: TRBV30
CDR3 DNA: TGTGCCTGGACCGGCGGGACTGCCTATGGCTACACCTTC
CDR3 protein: CAWTGGTAYGYTF

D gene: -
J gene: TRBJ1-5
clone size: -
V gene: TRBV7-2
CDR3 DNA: TGTGCCAGCAGCTTAGCGGGGGGGACACAGCCCCAGCATTTT
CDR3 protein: CASSLAGGTQPQHF

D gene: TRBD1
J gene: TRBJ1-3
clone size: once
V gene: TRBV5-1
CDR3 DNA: TGCGCCAGCAGCAGGACAGGGTCCGGACTCTCTGGAAACACCATATATTTT
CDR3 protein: CASSRTGSGLSGNTIYF

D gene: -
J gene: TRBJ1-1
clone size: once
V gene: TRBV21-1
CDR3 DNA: TGTGCCAGCAGCAAAGACCAGGGGGACACTGAAGCTTTCTTT
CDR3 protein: CASSKDQGDTEAFF

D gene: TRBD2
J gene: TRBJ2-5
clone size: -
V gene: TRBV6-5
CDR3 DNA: TGTGCCAGCAGTTACTCCCGGACTAGCGGGGAGACCCAGTACTTC
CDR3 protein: CASSYSRTSGETQYF

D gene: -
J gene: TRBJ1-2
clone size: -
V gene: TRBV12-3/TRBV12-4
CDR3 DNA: TGTGCCAGCAGTTTAGATCAGGCCGCTTTCTTC
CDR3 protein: CASSLDQAAFF

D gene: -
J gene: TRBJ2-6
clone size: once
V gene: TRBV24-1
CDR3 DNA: TGTGCCACCAGTCTCTCGGGAAAGATCTCTGGGGCCAACGTCCTGACTTTC
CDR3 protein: CATSLSGKISGANVLTF

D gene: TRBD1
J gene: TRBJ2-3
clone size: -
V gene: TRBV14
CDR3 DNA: TGTGCCAGCAGCCATCTCAATCCGGGACAGGGGCGAAATACGCAGTATTTT
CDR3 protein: CASSHLNPGQGRNTQYF

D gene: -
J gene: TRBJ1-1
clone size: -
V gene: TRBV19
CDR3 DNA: TGTGCCAGTAGTATGGCCCGGGGGACTGAAGCTTTCTTT
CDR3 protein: CASSMARGTEAFF

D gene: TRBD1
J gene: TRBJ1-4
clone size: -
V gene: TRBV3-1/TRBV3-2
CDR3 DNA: TGTGCCAGCAGCTTACGACAGGGGCTTGCCGAAAAACTGTTTTTT
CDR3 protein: CASSLRQGLAEKLFF